One sample yielded the 31 T cell receptor beta chains listed below, sequenced in a study of CD8+ T cells in alopecia areata. Treatment indicated: oral pan-JAK inhibitor, 5-10 mg twice daily. cDNA reverse transcribed from extracted RNA served as the sequencing template. Profiled with immunoSEQ multiplex PCR; TCRdb holds only in-frame clones, not every one. The repertoire holds fewer than 250,000 clones, with 60% as singletons. The source was CD4+ T cells sorted from blood, collected at week 24, from a patient treated with tofacitinib. All receptors derive from a human donor with alopecia areata.

In its sample, this clone was seen once. The CDR3 coding sequence is TGTGCCTTGGACGCCACTGAAGCTTTCTTT. Translated, it gives CALDATEAFF. The V and J genes are TRBV30 and TRBJ1-1, with D unresolved. The V and J ends lost 7 bases and 4 bases respectively, with 7 bases between them. The length of the CDR3 is 10 residues. Germline V gene lookup returns CDR1 GTSNPN and CDR2 SVGIG (reference sequence).

V is TRBV11-2 and J is TRBJ1-2; D is uncertain. Germline CDR1 reads SGHAT; CDR2 reads FQNNGV. Trimming took off 0 bases at V and 7 bases at J, with 15 bases between the two ends. There are 15 residues in the CDR3. The CDR3 DNA follows: TGTGCCAGCAGCTTAGATAGAGCAGGCCTCGGTGGCTACACCTTC. Translated, it gives CASSLDRAGLGGYTF.

This clone was seen only once. The CDR3 coding sequence is TGCAGCGCGAGCCATGGACGGGATCAGCCCCAGCATTTT. It translates to CSASHGRDQPQHF. This rearrangement joins TRBV29-1 to TRBJ1-5; D is unclear. Trimming cost V 7 bases and J 5 bases, with 15 bases left between them. The germline gives CDR1 SQVTM, CDR2 ANQGSEA. This CDR3 has 13 amino acids.

A few counts support this clone. DNA of the CDR3: TGTGCCAGCAGTGCCCGGCGCACTGAAGCTTTCTTT. It specifies CASSARRTEAFF. The chain links TRBV25-1 to TRBJ1-1; no firm D call. The CDR3 consists of 12 residues. Germline-derived CDR1 and CDR2 are MGHDK and SYGVNS. Deletions cut 4 bases from V and 4 bases from J, with 7 bases between.

The chain employs TRBV2 and TRBJ2-7; TRBD2 might be the D (6 bases). The V gene lost 5 bases and the J gene lost 3 bases, with 11 bases spanning the gap. The CDR3 consists of 13 residues. Per the germline V gene, CDR1 is SNHLY and CDR2 is FYNNEI. The CDR3 reads CASSRDSFYEQYF. The CDR3 bases are TGTGCCAGCAGTCGGGACTCATTCTACGAGCAGTACTTC.

The chain has TRBV2 and TRBJ2-4, with D unclear. Germline CDR1 is SNHLY and CDR2 is FYNNEI. This CDR3 region has 14 residues. V was clipped by 6 bases and J by 0 bases, with 9 bases between them. CDR3 region: CASSLSLAKNIQYF. The DNA for the CDR3 is TGTGCCAGCAGCCTCAGTCTAGCCAAAAACATTCAGTACTTC.

The CDR3 coding sequence is TGCAGCGTTGGCAGGGTTTCTGAAGCTTTCTTT. Translation gives CSVGRVSEAFF. The V and J genes are TRBV29-1 and TRBJ1-1; weak D call: TRBD1 (5 bases). CDR1 and CDR2 from the germline V gene are SQVTM and ANQGSEA. V shed 4 bases and J shed 6 bases, with 9 bases lying between them. This CDR3 has 11 amino acids.

The CDR3 loop is CSANNQETQYF. CDR3 coding DNA: TGCAGTGCTAACAATCAAGAGACCCAGTACTTC. The genes are TRBV20-1 and TRBJ2-5; D is ambiguous. Per the germline V gene, CDR1 is DFQATT and CDR2 is SNEGSKA (reference sequence). The CDR3 loop spans 11 amino acids. Trimming cost V 4 bases and J 2 bases, with 5 bases left between them.

This clone is a singleton in its sample. V usage is TRBV9 and J usage is TRBJ2-3; 8 bases are a match to TRBD2. Germline-derived CDR1 and CDR2 are SGDLS and YYNGEE. V dropped 0 bases and J dropped 4; count of bases not matched to a gene: 7. The CDR3 loop spans 16 amino acids. The CDR3 is CASSVEAGGRADTQYF. In DNA form, the CDR3 reads TGTGCCAGCAGCGTAGAGGCGGGGGGCAGGGCAGATACGCAGTATTTT.

This chain uses TRBV30 with TRBJ1-5, with 9 positions matching TRBD1. The V segment lost 0 bases and the J segment 4 bases; nucleotides outside the gene matches: 7. The length of the CDR3 is 16 residues. Germline assignment: CDR1 GTSNPN and CDR2 SVGIG (reference sequence). CDR3 in DNA: TGTGCCTGGAGTGTAATGGGACAGGGCCAAAATCAGCCCCAGCATTTT. Amino acids: CAWSVMGQGQNQPQHF.

The gene calls are TRBV30 and TRBJ2-1; weak D call: TRBD2 (5 bases). The CDR3 covers 13 residues. Germline V gene data show CDR1 as GTSNPN and CDR2 as SVGIG (reference sequence). Between the trimmed V and J ends, which lost 0 bases and 10 bases, there was a span of 13 bases. The CDR3 protein is CAWSVRVGREQFF. The DNA of the CDR3 is TGTGCCTGGAGTGTGAGGGTAGGAAGGGAGCAGTTCTTC.

Only one count was recorded for this clone. This chain joins TRBV5-1 and TRBJ1-2; D is unclear. V shed 5 bases and J shed 5 bases, with 10 bases lying between them. Germline V gene lookup returns CDR1 SGHRS and CDR2 YFSETQ. The CDR3 consists of 12 residues. CDR3 sequence (DNA): TGCGCCAGCAGGAATATAGAATATGGCTACACCTTC. Translating it yields CASRNIEYGYTF. The full variable domain, completed using reference TRBV5-1 and TRBJ1-2, is KAGVTQTPRYLIKTRGQQVTLSCSPISGHRSVSWYQQTPGQGLQFLFEYFSETQRNKGNFPGRFSGRQFSNSRSEMNVSTLELGDSALYLCASRNIEYGYTFGSGTRLTVV.

The chain links TRBV10-3 to TRBJ2-7; D possibly matches TRBD1 or TRBD2 (5 bases each). V lost 6 bases and J lost 3, with 12 bases in between. The CDR3 has 13 residues. CDR1 and CDR2 from the germline V gene are ENHRY and SYGVKD. The CDR3 nucleotides are TGTGCCATCAGGGGGGAACAGTACTACGAGCAGTACTTC. Protein product: CAIRGEQYYEQYF.

The genes are TRBV30 and TRBJ1-2, with D maybe TRBD1 (6 bases). Per the germline V gene, CDR1 is GTSNPN and CDR2 is SVGIG (reference sequence). V was pared by 7 bases and J by 4 bases, with 10 bases between. This CDR3 has 11 residues. CDR3 coding DNA: TGTGCCTCCGGGACAAGCTATGGCTACACCTTC. Translating gives CASGTSYGYTF.

CDR3 nucleotides: TGTGCCAGCAGCTCGGAAACCGGGGGGGGGACCCAGTACTTC. This codes for CASSSETGGGTQYF. The chain employs TRBV7-2 and TRBJ2-5; 8 positions match TRBD2. CDR3 length: 14 residues. Trimming at V came to 4 bases and at J to 7 bases, leaving 8 bases not matched to a gene. The germline CDR1 and CDR2 sequences are SGHTA and FQGNSA.

This clone was found once. V usage is TRBV5-1 and J usage is TRBJ2-3; no clear D. The germline CDR1 and CDR2 sequences are SGHRS and YFSETQ. The CDR3 contains 13 residues. The germline V and J ends were trimmed by 7 bases and 4 bases, with 13 bases remaining between them. The DNA for the CDR3 is TGCGCCAGCGCTCTGTTCCCGGCAGATACGCAGTATTTT. Amino acids: CASALFPADTQYF.

This clone was found once. This chain connects TRBV29-1 to TRBJ1-2; 8 nucleotides match TRBD1. The V gene's germline CDR1 is SQVTM and CDR2 ANQGSEA. This CDR3 has 14 amino acids. V lost 5 bases and J lost 6; bases outside the gene matches: 11. The CDR3 coding sequence is TGCAGCGTTCGGGGACAGGTAGAAGGGGATGGCTACACCTTC. As protein: CSVRGQVEGDGYTF.

V usage is TRBV7-8 and J usage is TRBJ2-2; TRBD1 matches 10 bases. This CDR3 spans 16 amino acids. The V gene end was trimmed by 0 bases and the J gene end by 4 bases; junction bases not matched to a gene: 2. Germline CDR1 and CDR2: SGHVS and FQNEAQ. DNA for the CDR3: TGTGCCAGCAGCTTAGCGTGGACAGGGGGCACCGGGGAGCTGTTTTTT. It codes for CASSLAWTGGTGELFF.

This sequence joins TRBV7-2 and TRBJ2-7; D call uncertain. Germline CDR1 is SGHTA and CDR2 is FQGNSA. CDR3 length: 13 residues. Between the trimmed V and J ends, which lost 1 base and 3 bases, there was a span of 7 bases. Here the CDR3 DNA reads TGTGCCAGCAGCTTAGGGTTACGCTACGAGCAGTACTTC. Translating it yields CASSLGLRYEQYF.

The rearrangement joins TRBV7-6 to TRBJ2-2; D is unresolved. Trimming cost V 1 base and J 6 bases, with 3 bases left between them. The CDR3 is 12 amino acids. Germline values: CDR1 SGHVS, CDR2 FNYEAQ. The DNA for the CDR3 is TGTGCCAGCAGCTTAGGGGCCGGGGAGCTGTTTTTT. It specifies CASSLGAGELFF.

The gene calls are TRBV2 and TRBJ1-5, with 10 nucleotides matching TRBD1. Germline trimming cut 6 bases from V and 4 bases from J; bases unmatched to any gene: 3. The CDR3 runs 14 residues. Germline-derived CDR1 and CDR2 are SNHLY and FYNNEI. CDR3 region: CASSRDRGNQPQHF. CDR3 DNA sequence: TGTGCCAGCAGCCGGGACAGGGGAAATCAGCCCCAGCATTTT.

This clone was seen a few times. The V call is TRBV12-5, the J call TRBJ2-1, with D hard to call. V gave up 1 base and J gave up 0 bases, with 4 bases separating them. This CDR3 region has 14 residues. Germline values: CDR1 LGHNT, CDR2 FRNRAP. CDR3 sequence (DNA): TGTGCTAGTGGTTTGGGTGGCTCCTACAATGAGCAGTTCTTC. Its protein is CASGLGGSYNEQFF.

For this clone: Other DNA sequences in this sample translate to the same CDR3. This chain uses TRBV29-1 with TRBJ2-2; D not resolved. This CDR3 region has 13 residues. CDR1 and CDR2 (germline): SQVTM, ANQGSEA. V was cut by 4 bases and J by 0 bases, with 6 bases left in between. The CDR3 sequence: CSVGQTNTGELFF. CDR3 in DNA: TGCAGCGTTGGTCAGACGAACACCGGGGAGCTGTTTTTT.

This clone turned up a few times. The rearrangement uses TRBV29-1 and TRBJ1-4; D is undetermined. The CDR3 runs to 13 residues. Germline CDR1 reads SQVTM; CDR2 reads ANQGSEA. Trimming stripped 7 bases from V and 6 bases from J, with 15 bases between. The CDR3: CSAARTGDEKLFF. CDR3 nucleotide sequence: TGCAGCGCCGCCCGGACCGGTGATGAAAAACTGTTTTTT. Full variable domain (rest looked up from reference TRBV29-1 and TRBJ1-4): SAVISQKPSRDICQRGTSLTIQCQVDSQVTMMFWYRQQPGQSLTLIATANQGSEATYESGFVIDKFPISRPNLTFSTLTVSNMSPEDSSIYLCSAARTGDEKLFFGSGTQLSVL.

The chain links TRBV7-9 to TRBJ1-4; 8 nucleotides match TRBD1. The CDR3 is made up of 11 amino acids. The germline gives CDR1 SEHNR, CDR2 FQNEAQ (reference sequence). J gave up 7 bases and V 11 bases, and 3 bases lay outside the gene matches. CDR3 in DNA: TGTGCCGCGACAGGGGCTGAAAAACTGTTTTTT. Protein: CAATGAEKLFF.

The table lists this clone with a few counts. This chain connects TRBV5-5 to TRBJ2-5; D is unresolved. The V end was cut by 2 bases, the J end by 5 bases, with 7 bases between. The germline CDR1 and CDR2 sequences are SGHKS and YYEKEE (reference sequence). The CDR3 is 12 amino acids. CDR3 protein: CASSFKMETQYF. The CDR3 region has the DNA TGTGCCAGCAGCTTTAAAATGGAGACCCAGTACTTC.

The V call is TRBV4-2, the J call TRBJ2-1, with TRBD1 matching 7 bases. The V segment lost 7 bases and the J segment 3 bases; nucleotides outside the gene matches: 15. The CDR3 contains 17 residues. From germline, CDR1 is LGHNA and CDR2 YNFKEQ. For the CDR3, the DNA is TGTGCCAGCACCAACCAAAGGGGGCAGGGGCGCTACAATGAGCAGTTCTTC. This sequence encodes CASTNQRGQGRYNEQFF.

V and J are TRBV11-2 and TRBJ2-1; no definite D call. There are 14 residues in the CDR3. Germline V gene lookup returns CDR1 SGHAT and CDR2 FQNNGV. With 6 bases removed from V and 0 bases from J, the gap between germline ends came to 9 bases. CDR3 residues: CASSPFPSYNEQFF. The DNA for the CDR3 is TGTGCCAGCAGTCCCTTCCCCTCCTACAATGAGCAGTTCTTC.

This clone was seen only once. The chain carries TRBV29-1 and TRBJ2-1; D unclear. This CDR3 contains 11 residues. In germline, CDR1 is SQVTM, CDR2 ANQGSEA. V gave up 1 base and J gave up 6 bases, with 4 bases separating them. The CDR3 region is CSVEGVNEQFF. CDR3 in DNA: TGCAGCGTTGAAGGGGTCAATGAGCAGTTCTTC.

The V and J genes are TRBV30 and TRBJ1-2; 7 bases map to TRBD1. This CDR3 has 14 residues. The V segment lost 7 bases and the J segment 8 bases; nucleotides outside the gene matches: 16. Germline CDR1 reads GTSNPN; CDR2 reads SVGIG (reference sequence). CDR3 coding DNA: TGTGCCTCGCGACAGGGACTATTAACGAGAGGCTACACCTTC. Its translation: CASRQGLLTRGYTF.

V and J are TRBV4-3 and TRBJ1-1; no clear D. Germline loops: CDR1 LGHNA, CDR2 YSLEER. There are 15 residues in the CDR3. Trimming removed 0 bases from V and 4 bases from J, with 12 bases in between. CDR3 protein: CASSQDGQAGTEAFF. CDR3 coding DNA: TGCGCCAGCAGCCAAGATGGTCAGGCAGGCACTGAAGCTTTCTTT.